Listed here are 12 T cell receptor beta chains from one sample, sequenced in a study of blood T cells in healthy people across ages. For the second PCR, which ran for about 6 to 11 cycles, a sample-barcoded 5' primer and a J-beta primer mix were used. TCRdb reprocessed the 5' RACE reads via MiXCR and lists one record per CDR3 protein. Of about 1.7 million distinct CDR3 sequences in the sample, roughly 27% were seen once. The specimen was blood. These receptors all stem from a young woman in good health.

This clonotype showed up just a few times. The V gene is TRBV7-6, the J gene TRBJ1-5; D not resolved. This CDR3 contains 16 residues. Germline loops: CDR1 SGHVS, CDR2 FNYEAQ. The V end was cut by 5 bases, the J end by 3 bases, with 17 bases between. The CDR3 sequence is CASSPGGYLSNQPQHF. CDR3 bases: TGTGCCAGCAGCCCAGGAGGTTATCTTTCCAATCAGCCCCAGCATTTT. The full variable domain, with the rest looked up from reference TRBV7-6 and TRBJ1-5, is GAGVSQSPRYKVTKRGQDVALRCDPISGHVSLYWYRQALGQGPEFLTYFNYEAQQDKSGLPNDRFSAERPEGSISTLTIQRTEQRDSAMYRCASSPGGYLSNQPQHFGDGTRLSIL.

This clonotype was found many times. The V and J genes are TRBV20-1 and TRBJ2-7, with 7 bases matching TRBD1. The CDR3 contains 13 residues. J was trimmed by 3 bases and V by 6 bases; bases with no gene match: 8. Germline V gene data show CDR1 as DFQATT and CDR2 as SNEGSKA (reference sequence). CDR3 nucleotides: TGCAGTGCCAGATCGGACAGGAGCTACGAGCAGTACTTC. Translated: CSARSDRSYEQYF.

This chain connects TRBV14 to TRBJ2-1, with 10 nucleotides matching TRBD2. The V segment lost 0 bases and the J segment 13 bases; nucleotides outside the gene matches: 18. This CDR3 contains 18 residues. Looked up from germline, CDR1 is SGHDN and CDR2 is FVKESK. Here the CDR3 DNA reads TGTGCCAGCAGCCAAGAAAGCGCGGGACTAGCGATCCAAGAGACCCAGTTCTTC. Residues: CASSQESAGLAIQETQFF.

The CDR3 DNA sequence: TGTGCCAGCAGCTTAGATGGAGGGGGGGGCAACGAGCAGTACTTC. It is translated as CASSLDGGGGNEQYF. J is TRBJ2-7 and V is TRBV11-2; a possible D gene is TRBD2 (7 bases). CDR3 length: 15 amino acids. The V gene's germline CDR1 is SGHAT and CDR2 FQNNGV. Between the trimmed V and J ends, which lost 0 bases and 5 bases, there was a span of 14 bases.

This clonotype was found a few times. J is TRBJ2-1 and V is TRBV20-1; 8 bases map to TRBD2. CDR3 length: 16 residues. Germline V lookup: CDR1 DFQATT, CDR2 SNEGSKA (reference sequence). Germline trimming cut 0 bases from V and 5 bases from J; bases unmatched to any gene: 9. CDR3 DNA sequence: TGCAGTGCTAGAGAAATATGGACTAGCAGAGACAATGAGCAGTTCTTC. It encodes CSAREIWTSRDNEQFF.

This clonotype was found many times. The chain is built from TRBV7-2 and TRBJ1-6; D remains ambiguous. The CDR3 consists of 16 residues. The V gene lost 0 bases and the J gene lost 10 bases, with 16 bases spanning the gap. The germline V gene encodes CDR1 SGHTA and CDR2 FQGNSA. For the CDR3, the DNA is TGTGCCAGCAGCTTAGCCACGGCAGGCGCCCTATCACCCCTCCACTTT. As protein: CASSLATAGALSPLHF.

This clonotype has a handful of counts. This chain links TRBV14 with TRBJ2-1, with D maybe TRBD1 (6 bases). The CDR3 has 12 amino acids. Germline V gene data show CDR1 as SGHDN and CDR2 as FVKESK. Trimming removed 4 bases at V and 13 bases at J, with 14 bases between. The CDR3 sequence is CASSRTAKTQFF. The CDR3 bases are TGTGCCAGCAGCCGGACAGCCAAGACCCAGTTCTTC.

This clonotype has just a few counts. The chain has TRBV29-1 and TRBJ2-3; 8 bases map to TRBD2. Germline trimming cut 6 bases from V and 0 bases from J; bases unmatched to any gene: 8. CDR1 and CDR2 (germline): SQVTM, ANQGSEA. The CDR3 spans 15 residues. The CDR3 DNA reads TGCAGCGTGCTCAGACTAGCGCCTAGCACAGATACGCAGTATTTT. Translated, it gives CSVLRLAPSTDTQYF.

To note about this clonotype: Lacking the conserved final phenylalanine or tryptophan, this CDR3 likely reflects a read error. The DNA is left out, because the CDR3 cannot be placed on it with certainty; the CDR3 is given as TCRdb lists it. The V call is TRBV12-3 or TRBV12-4, the J call TRBJ2-1; no check of the table's D call, TRBD2, against the DNA was made. The CDR3 is 16 residues long, counting both termini. CDR3 sequence reads: CASNSAGTRDDNEQYS.

This clonotype was counted at least ten times. The chain uses TRBV20-1 and TRBJ2-7, with TRBD1 matching over 9 bases. The CDR3 runs 13 residues. J gave up 5 bases and V 5 bases, and 7 bases lay outside the gene matches. Germline V gene data show CDR1 as DFQATT and CDR2 as SNEGSKA (reference sequence). CDR3 sequence: CSASGTGLNEQYF. CDR3 sequence (DNA): TGCAGTGCTTCCGGGACAGGGCTGAACGAGCAGTACTTC.

This clonotype turned up a few times. V usage is TRBV6-6 and J usage is TRBJ2-3; D possibly corresponds to TRBD2 (7 bases). CDR1 is MNHNY, CDR2 SVGAGI, per germline (reference sequence). The CDR3 has 15 residues. The ends were cut back, 2 bases at V and 2 bases at J, with 11 bases in the middle. This CDR3 reads CASSYAGAITDTQYF. The CDR3 bases are TGTGCCAGCAGTTACGCGGGGGCCATCACAGATACGCAGTATTTT.

This clonotype was observed a few times. The V call is TRBV18, the J call TRBJ2-7; TRBD1 or TRBD2 may be the D gene (5 bases each). V gave up 4 bases and J gave up 3 bases, with 13 bases separating them. Germline CDR1 reads KGHSH; CDR2 reads LQKENI. This CDR3 contains 14 residues. DNA of the CDR3: TGTGCCAGCTCACAAGAGAGGGACGTCTACGAGCAGTACTTC. Protein sequence: CASSQERDVYEQYF.